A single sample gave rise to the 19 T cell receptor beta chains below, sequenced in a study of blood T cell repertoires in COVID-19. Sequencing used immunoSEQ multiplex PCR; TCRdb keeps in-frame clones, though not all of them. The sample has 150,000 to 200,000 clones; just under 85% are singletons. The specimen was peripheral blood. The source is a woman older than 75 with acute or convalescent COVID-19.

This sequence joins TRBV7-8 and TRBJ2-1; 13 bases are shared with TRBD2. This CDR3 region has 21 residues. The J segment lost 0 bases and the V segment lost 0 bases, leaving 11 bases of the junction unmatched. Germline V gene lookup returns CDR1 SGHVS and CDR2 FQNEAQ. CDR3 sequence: CASSLAVPGLAGQGSYNEQFF. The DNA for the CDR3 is TGTGCCAGCAGCTTAGCCGTACCGGGACTAGCGGGACAAGGCTCCTACAATGAGCAGTTCTTC.

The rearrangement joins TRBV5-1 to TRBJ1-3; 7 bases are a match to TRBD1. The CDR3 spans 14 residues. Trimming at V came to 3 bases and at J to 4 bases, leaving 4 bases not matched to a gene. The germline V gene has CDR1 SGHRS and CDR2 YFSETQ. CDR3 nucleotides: TGCGCCAGCAGCTCGACAGGGAACGGAAACACCATATATTTT. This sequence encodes CASSSTGNGNTIYF.

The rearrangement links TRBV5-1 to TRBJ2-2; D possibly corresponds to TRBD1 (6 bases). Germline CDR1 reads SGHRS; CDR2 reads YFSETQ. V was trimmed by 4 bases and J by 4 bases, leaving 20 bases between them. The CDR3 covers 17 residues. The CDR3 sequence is CASSPNLRGRGTGELFF. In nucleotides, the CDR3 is TGCGCCAGCAGCCCTAACCTCAGGGGACGAGGCACCGGGGAGCTGTTTTTT.

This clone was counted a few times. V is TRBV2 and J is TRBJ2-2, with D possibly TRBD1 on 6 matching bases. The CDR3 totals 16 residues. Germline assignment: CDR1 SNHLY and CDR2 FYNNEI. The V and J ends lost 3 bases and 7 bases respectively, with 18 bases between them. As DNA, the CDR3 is TGTGCCAGCAGTGATGAGGTCCCAGGGGTAAACGGGGAGCTGTTTTTT. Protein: CASSDEVPGVNGELFF.

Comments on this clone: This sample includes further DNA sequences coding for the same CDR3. The CDR3 spells CASSLGTSGYNEQFF. The CDR3 nucleotides are TGTGCCAGCAGCTTAGGGACTAGCGGTTACAATGAGCAGTTCTTC. This rearrangement joins TRBV7-2 to TRBJ2-1, with TRBD2 matching over 10 bases. J lost 4 bases, V lost 1 base, and 1 base had no gene match. The CDR3 runs to 15 residues. Germline lookup yields CDR1 SGHTA and CDR2 FQGNSA. Full variable domain (missing parts from reference TRBV7-2 and TRBJ2-1): GAGVSQSPSNKVTEKGKDVELRCDPISGHTALYWYRQSLGQGLEFLIYFQGNSAPDKSGLPSDRFSAERTGGSVSTLTIQRTQQEDSAVYLCASSLGTSGYNEQFFGPGTRLTVL.

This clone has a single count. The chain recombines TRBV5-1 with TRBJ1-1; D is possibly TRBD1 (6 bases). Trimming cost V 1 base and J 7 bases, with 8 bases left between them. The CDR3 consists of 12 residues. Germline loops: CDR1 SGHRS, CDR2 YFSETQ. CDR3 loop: CASSLRTDEAFF. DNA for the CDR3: TGCGCCAGCAGCTTGAGGACAGATGAAGCTTTCTTT.

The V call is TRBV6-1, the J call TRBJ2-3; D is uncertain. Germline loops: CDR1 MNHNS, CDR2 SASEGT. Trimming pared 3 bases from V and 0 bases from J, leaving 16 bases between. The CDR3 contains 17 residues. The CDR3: CASSDWSSRSSTDTQYF. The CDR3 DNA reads TGTGCCAGCAGTGATTGGTCAAGCCGCTCTAGCACAGATACGCAGTATTTT.

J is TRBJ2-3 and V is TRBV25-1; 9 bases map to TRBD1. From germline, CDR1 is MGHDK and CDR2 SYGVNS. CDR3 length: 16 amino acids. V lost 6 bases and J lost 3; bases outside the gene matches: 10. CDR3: CASRRTGTGSTDTQYF. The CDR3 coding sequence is TGTGCCAGCAGGCGAACCGGGACAGGGTCAACAGATACGCAGTATTTT.

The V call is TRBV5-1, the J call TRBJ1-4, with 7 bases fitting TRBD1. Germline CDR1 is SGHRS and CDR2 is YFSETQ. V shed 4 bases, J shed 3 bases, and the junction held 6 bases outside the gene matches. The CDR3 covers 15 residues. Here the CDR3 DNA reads TGCGCCAGCAGCCAGGGGGGTTACGCTAATGAAAAACTGTTTTTT. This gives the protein CASSQGGYANEKLFF.

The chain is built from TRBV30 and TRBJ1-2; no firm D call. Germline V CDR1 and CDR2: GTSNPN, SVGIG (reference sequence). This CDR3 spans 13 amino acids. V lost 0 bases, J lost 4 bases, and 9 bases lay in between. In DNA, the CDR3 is TGTGCCTGGAGTGTACGAGGAACCTATGGCTACACCTTC. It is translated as CAWSVRGTYGYTF.

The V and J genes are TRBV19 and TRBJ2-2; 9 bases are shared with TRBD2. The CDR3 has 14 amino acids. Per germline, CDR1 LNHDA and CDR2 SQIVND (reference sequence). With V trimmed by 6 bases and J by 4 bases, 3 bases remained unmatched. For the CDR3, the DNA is TGTGCCAGTAGCGGGACTAGCACCACCGGGGAGCTGTTTTTT. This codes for CASSGTSTTGELFF.

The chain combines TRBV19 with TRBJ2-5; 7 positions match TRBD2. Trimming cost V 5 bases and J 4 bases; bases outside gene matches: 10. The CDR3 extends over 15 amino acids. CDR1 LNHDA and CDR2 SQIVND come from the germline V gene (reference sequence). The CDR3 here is CASSPGLGLGETQYF. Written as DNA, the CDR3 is TGTGCCAGTAGTCCAGGGTTAGGACTAGGAGAGACCCAGTACTTC.

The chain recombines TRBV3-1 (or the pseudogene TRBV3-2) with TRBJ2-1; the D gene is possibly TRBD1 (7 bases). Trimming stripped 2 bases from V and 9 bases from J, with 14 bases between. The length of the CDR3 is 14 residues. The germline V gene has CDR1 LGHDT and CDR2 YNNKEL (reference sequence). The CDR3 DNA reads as TGTGCCAGCAGCCAACAGGGGGGTAGAGGTGAGCAGTTCTTC. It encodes CASSQQGGRGEQFF.

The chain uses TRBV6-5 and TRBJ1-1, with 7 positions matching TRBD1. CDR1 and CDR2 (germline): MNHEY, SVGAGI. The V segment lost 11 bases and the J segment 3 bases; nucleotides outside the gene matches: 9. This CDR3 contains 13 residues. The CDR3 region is CASKGGSYTEAFF. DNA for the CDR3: TGTGCCTCCAAAGGGGGCAGTTACACTGAAGCTTTCTTT.

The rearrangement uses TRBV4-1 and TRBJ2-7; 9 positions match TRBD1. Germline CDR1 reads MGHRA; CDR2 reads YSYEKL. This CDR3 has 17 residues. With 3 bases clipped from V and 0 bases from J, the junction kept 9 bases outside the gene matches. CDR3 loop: CASSHEPGQGPSYEQYF. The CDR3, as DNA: TGCGCCAGCAGCCATGAGCCGGGACAGGGACCCTCCTACGAGCAGTACTTC.

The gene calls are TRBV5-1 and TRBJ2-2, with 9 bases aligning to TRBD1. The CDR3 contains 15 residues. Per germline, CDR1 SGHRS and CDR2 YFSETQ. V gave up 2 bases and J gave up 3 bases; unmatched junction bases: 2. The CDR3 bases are TGCGCCAGCAGCTTCGGGACAGGGTACACCGGGGAGCTGTTTTTT. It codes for CASSFGTGYTGELFF.

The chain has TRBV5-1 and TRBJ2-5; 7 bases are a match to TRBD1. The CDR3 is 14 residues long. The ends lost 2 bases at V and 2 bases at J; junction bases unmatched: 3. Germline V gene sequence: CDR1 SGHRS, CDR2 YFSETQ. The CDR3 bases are TGCGCCAGCAGCTTTGACAGGGAGCAAGAGACCCAGTACTTC. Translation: CASSFDREQETQYF.

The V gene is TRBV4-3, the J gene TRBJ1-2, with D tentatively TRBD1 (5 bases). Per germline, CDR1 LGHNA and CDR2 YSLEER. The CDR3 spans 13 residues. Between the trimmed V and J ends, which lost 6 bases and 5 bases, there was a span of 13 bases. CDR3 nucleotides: TGCGCCAGCAGTCAGGGTGTGGGTTATGGCTACACCTTC. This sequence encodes CASSQGVGYGYTF.

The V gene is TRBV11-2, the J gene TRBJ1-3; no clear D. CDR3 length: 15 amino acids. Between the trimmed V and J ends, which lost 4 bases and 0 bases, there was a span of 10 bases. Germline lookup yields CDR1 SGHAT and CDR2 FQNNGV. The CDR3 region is CASSWIRDSGNTIYF. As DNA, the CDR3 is TGTGCCAGCAGCTGGATCCGGGACTCTGGAAACACCATATATTTT.